The 25 T cell receptor beta chains below come from one sample, sequenced in a study of cytomegalovirus exposure and HLA in healthy donors. The study ran its PCR with 60 Vbeta and 13 Jbeta primers. Method: immunoSEQ multiplex PCR; TCRdb's copy keeps in-frame clones and lacks some. Of 75,000 to 95,000 clones listed, just under 70% are singletons. Input material: PBMCs. Source of these receptors: a man aged 50-60 years in good health and CMV-seronegative.

The chain is built from TRBV12-5 and TRBJ1-2; 7 bases agree with TRBD1. The CDR3 sequence is 13 residues long. Germline V lookup: CDR1 LGHNT, CDR2 FRNRAP. Germline trimming cut 5 bases from V and 2 bases from J; bases unmatched to any gene: 2. The CDR3 spells CASGKQGNYGYTF. Written as DNA, the CDR3 is TGTGCTAGTGGTAAACAGGGGAACTATGGCTACACCTTC.

The chain uses TRBV4-2 and TRBJ1-5; D possibly corresponds to TRBD1 (5 bases). There are 17 residues in the CDR3. Germline V gives CDR1 LGHNA, CDR2 YNFKEQ. V lost 4 bases and J lost 4, with 20 bases in between. Written as DNA, the CDR3 is TGTGCCAGCAGCCCGAGGAGAGGGAGGGGCGAGAATCAGCCCCAGCATTTT. Translated: CASSPRRGRGENQPQHF.

The DNA of the CDR3 is TGTGCCTGGGATGGGCGGGGAGACTTAACGCAGTATTTT. As protein: CAWDGRGDLTQYF. The chain couples TRBV30 to TRBJ2-3, with D possibly matching TRBD2 (6 bases). The CDR3 covers 13 residues. Trimming shortened V by 5 bases and J by 9 bases, and 18 bases separated the two germline ends. From germline, CDR1 is GTSNPN and CDR2 SVGIG (reference sequence).

This clone is a singleton in its sample. The chain is built from TRBV5-6 and TRBJ1-2; 9 bases match TRBD1. Germline V CDR1 and CDR2: SGHDT, YYEEEE. The CDR3 length is 13 residues. V shed 5 bases, J shed 5 bases, and the junction held 4 bases outside the gene matches. CDR3 sequence (DNA): TGTGCCAGCAGAAGGGGGACAGGGTATGGCTACACCTTC. The encoded protein is CASRRGTGYGYTF. Variable domain in full (rest from reference TRBV5-6 and TRBJ1-2): DAGVTQSPTHLIKTRGQQVTLRCSPKSGHDTVSWYQQALGQGPQFIFQYYEEEERQRGNFPDRFSGHQFPNYSSELNVNALLLGDSALYLCASRRGTGYGYTFGSGTRLTVV.

This clone was found a few times. The rearrangement joins TRBV27 to TRBJ1-2; 7 bases fit TRBD1. Germline lookup yields CDR1 MNHEY and CDR2 SMNVEV (reference sequence). This CDR3 region has 14 residues. The ends lost 4 bases at V and 4 bases at J; junction bases unmatched: 6. The CDR3 coding sequence is TGTGCCAGCAGTTACAGGGGTTCTGGCTATGGCTACACCTTC. Protein: CASSYRGSGYGYTF.

The chain has TRBV6-5 and TRBJ1-1; 8 bases match TRBD1. CDR1 is MNHEY, CDR2 SVGAGI, per germline. The CDR3 has 13 residues. J gave up 4 bases and V 6 bases, and 4 bases lay outside the gene matches. The CDR3 loop reads CASRKTGGTEAFF. CDR3 nucleotides: TGTGCCAGCAGGAAAACAGGGGGCACTGAAGCTTTCTTT.

This clone was counted a few times. The gene calls are TRBV10-3 and TRBJ2-3, with 10 positions matching TRBD2. V dropped 4 bases and J dropped 4; count of bases not matched to a gene: 5. This CDR3 spans 15 amino acids. Germline V gives CDR1 ENHRY, CDR2 SYGVKD. CDR3 in amino acids: CAISASGRVADTQYF. The CDR3 DNA reads TGTGCCATCAGTGCAAGCGGGAGGGTCGCAGATACGCAGTATTTT.

The chain uses TRBV5-6 and TRBJ1-1; weak D call: TRBD1 (6 bases). From germline, CDR1 is SGHDT and CDR2 YYEEEE. Trimming cost V 4 bases and J 1 base, with 17 bases left between them. The length of the CDR3 is 16 residues. The CDR3 nucleotides read TGTGCCAGCAGCCCTAGGCGGCGGGGGGCGAACACTGAAGCTTTCTTT. Translated: CASSPRRRGANTEAFF.

J is TRBJ2-7 and V is TRBV7-2, with 8 bases aligning to TRBD1. Germline assignment: CDR1 SGHTA and CDR2 FQGNSA. The CDR3 is 13 residues long. V lost 8 bases, J lost 5 bases, and 8 bases stayed unmatched. This CDR3 reads CASAPSTGDEQYF. CDR3 nucleotide sequence: TGTGCCAGCGCCCCCTCGACAGGGGACGAGCAGTACTTC. The full variable domain, completed using reference TRBV7-2 and TRBJ2-7, is GAGVSQSPSNKVTEKGKDVELRCDPISGHTALYWYRQSLGQGLEFLIYFQGNSAPDKSGLPSDRFSAERTGGSVSTLTIQRTQQEDSAVYLCASAPSTGDEQYFGPGTRLTVT.

Turning to this clone: Other nucleotide sequences from this sample produce the same CDR3. The rearrangement joins TRBV30 to TRBJ1-4, with 9 nucleotides matching TRBD1. V shed 5 bases and J 5 bases; nucleotides not matched to a gene: 9. Germline lookup yields CDR1 GTSNPN and CDR2 SVGIG (reference sequence). The length of the CDR3 is 15 residues. The CDR3 here is CAWARGGTGNEKLFF. The CDR3 coding sequence is TGTGCCTGGGCTCGAGGAGGGACAGGGAATGAAAAACTGTTTTTT.

V gene TRBV6-5 combines with J gene TRBJ1-5, with 7 bases that match TRBD1. V was clipped by 5 bases and J by 5 bases; unmatched bases: 6. Germline V CDR1 and CDR2: MNHEY, SVGAGI. This CDR3 contains 14 residues. The CDR3, as DNA: TGTGCCAGCAGTCGGGACAGTGGCGATCAGCCCCAGCATTTT. Protein: CASSRDSGDQPQHF.

This chain uses TRBV18 with TRBJ2-1; 7 positions agree with TRBD2. The J segment lost 2 bases and the V segment lost 3 bases, leaving 7 bases of the junction unmatched. Germline lookup yields CDR1 KGHSH and CDR2 LQKENI. The CDR3 runs to 16 residues. The CDR3 protein is CASSPLGGGPYNEQFF. The DNA of the CDR3 is TGTGCCAGCTCACCGCTCGGCGGGGGACCCTACAATGAGCAGTTCTTC.

V is TRBV7-8 and J is TRBJ1-2; 7 bases fit TRBD1. The CDR3 spans 13 residues. J was trimmed by 7 bases and V by 5 bases; bases with no gene match: 7. In germline, CDR1 is SGHVS, CDR2 FQNEAQ. CDR3 bases: TGTGCCAGCAGCGATAGGGACAGTCCTGGCTACACCTTC. Its translation is CASSDRDSPGYTF.

The chain combines TRBV18 with TRBJ1-1; tentative D call: TRBD1 (6 bases). The V end lost 2 bases, the J end lost 5 bases, and 15 bases lay between the germline ends. The CDR3 totals 15 residues. Germline-derived CDR1 and CDR2 are KGHSH and LQKENI. The CDR3 is CASSPRQAEGTEAFF. CDR3 coding DNA: TGTGCCAGCTCACCAAGACAGGCTGAGGGGACTGAAGCTTTCTTT. The full variable domain, rest sourced from reference TRBV18 and TRBJ1-1, is NAGVMQNPRHLVRRRGQEARLRCSPMKGHSHVYWYRQLPEEGLKFMVYLQKENIIDESGMPKERFSAEFPKEGPSILRIQQVVRGDSAAYFCASSPRQAEGTEAFFGQGTRLTVV.

This clone appeared once. The V gene is TRBV27, the J gene TRBJ1-1; TRBD1 might be the D (5 bases). Trimming stripped 8 bases from V and 4 bases from J, with 11 bases between. This CDR3 region has 12 residues. Germline CDR1 reads MNHEY; CDR2 reads SMNVEV (reference sequence). The CDR3 DNA sequence: TGTGCCAGCGGCGGGGCCTTCACTGAAGCTTTCTTT. Protein sequence: CASGGAFTEAFF.

The genes are TRBV29-1 and TRBJ1-1; perhaps TRBD1 as D (5 bases). Trimming stripped 8 bases from V and 3 bases from J, with 19 bases between. The germline gives CDR1 SQVTM, CDR2 ANQGSEA. The CDR3 contains 14 residues. The CDR3 spells CSLRWGGSDTEAFF. Here the CDR3 DNA reads TGCAGCCTCCGATGGGGGGGAAGTGACACTGAAGCTTTCTTT. Variable domain in full (rest from reference TRBV29-1 and TRBJ1-1): SAVISQKPSRDICQRGTSLTIQCQVDSQVTMMFWYRQQPGQSLTLIATANQGSEATYESGFVIDKFPISRPNLTFSTLTVSNMSPEDSSIYLCSLRWGGSDTEAFFGQGTRLTVV.

The chain couples TRBV7-3 to TRBJ2-3, with D possibly being TRBD2 (6 bases). The CDR3 extends over 15 amino acids. Germline CDR1 is SGHTA and CDR2 is FQGTGA. Trimming stripped 3 bases from V and 2 bases from J, with 12 bases between. CDR3 region: CASSFRGTLTDTQYF. CDR3 sequence (DNA): TGTGCCAGCAGCTTCCGGGGGACCCTCACAGATACGCAGTATTTT.

The V call is TRBV4-2, the J call TRBJ2-3; D is unclear. Germline loops: CDR1 LGHNA, CDR2 YNFKEQ. V lost 4 bases and J lost 6, with 23 bases in between. CDR3 length: 17 amino acids. CDR3 sequence (DNA): TGTGCCAGCAGCCGATCGATTGACTTTAGAGTCACGGATACGCAGTATTTT. This encodes CASSRSIDFRVTDTQYF.

V gene TRBV21-1 combines with J gene TRBJ1-5; the table names TRBD1, a call not compared with the DNA. TRBV21-1 is marked as a pseudogene. CDR3 length: 15 residues. CDR3 nucleotides: TGTGCCAGCAGCAACAGCCAGGGGGTAGGACAGCCCCAGCATTTT. It translates to CASSNSQGVGQPQHF.

This chain connects TRBV19 to TRBJ2-7, with 8 bases lining up with TRBD1. CDR3 length: 15 amino acids. Germline-derived CDR1 and CDR2 are LNHDA and SQIVND (reference sequence). The V and J ends lost 8 bases and 2 bases, in that order; junction bases with no gene match: 11. CDR3 amino acids: CASRFSGTGAYEQYF. The CDR3 DNA follows: TGTGCCAGTCGATTCTCCGGGACAGGCGCCTACGAGCAGTACTTC.

The chain combines TRBV15 with TRBJ2-7; maybe TRBD1 (6 bases). There are 16 residues in the CDR3. Per the germline V gene, CDR1 is LNHNV and CDR2 is YYDKDF (reference sequence). V lost 3 bases and J 6 bases, leaving 21 bases between the germline ends. This CDR3 reads CATSSGLPRGGGEQYF. CDR3 bases: TGTGCCACCAGCAGTGGCCTTCCGCGAGGGGGTGGCGAGCAGTACTTC.

This clone was detected a few times. The genes are TRBV7-6 and TRBJ2-1; 8 positions match TRBD2. The CDR3 extends over 17 amino acids. Losses at the gene ends were 3 bases for V and 5 bases for J; bases not matched to a gene: 12. Germline V CDR1 and CDR2: SGHVS, FNYEAQ. The CDR3 DNA is TGTGCCAGCAGCTTGGGGACTAGTCCCGGTGAGCACAATGAGCAGTTCTTC. This codes for CASSLGTSPGEHNEQFF.

The V call is TRBV5-8, the J call TRBJ2-5; TRBD1 is a possible D gene (6 bases). CDR1 and CDR2 from the germline V gene are SGHTS and YDEGEE. Trimming removed 4 bases from V and 2 bases from J, with 15 bases in between. The CDR3 is 15 residues long. The CDR3 is CASSPGQTAQETQYF. The CDR3, as DNA: TGTGCCAGCAGCCCGGGACAAACAGCTCAAGAGACCCAGTACTTC. The full variable domain, completed using reference TRBV5-8 and TRBJ2-5, is EAGVTQSPTHLIKTRGQQATLRCSPISGHTSVYWYQQALGLGLQFLLWYDEGEERNRGNFPPRFSGRQFPNYSSELNVNALELEDSALYLCASSPGQTAQETQYFGPGTRLLVL.

This chain joins TRBV4-2 and TRBJ2-3; TRBD2 agrees at 7 bases. Trimming cost V 0 bases and J 1 base; bases outside gene matches: 10. CDR1 and CDR2 (germline): LGHNA, YNFKEQ. The CDR3 has 18 residues. The CDR3 is CASSQDGPSGYGTDTQYF. CDR3 coding DNA: TGTGCCAGCAGCCAAGATGGCCCTAGCGGCTACGGCACAGATACGCAGTATTTT.

This clone appeared a few times. The chain combines TRBV10-3 with TRBJ2-3; D is perhaps TRBD2 (6 bases). V lost 4 bases to trimming and J lost 2 bases, with 10 bases between them. CDR1 ENHRY and CDR2 SYGVKD come from the germline V gene. This CDR3 is built from 14 residues. The CDR3: CAISAGLNTDTQYF. In DNA, the CDR3 is TGTGCCATCAGTGCGGGACTTAACACAGATACGCAGTATTTT.